This TCR beta chain stems from a study of T cells expressing NK-cell markers. From its re-call of the 5' RACE reads, TCRdb lists each CDR3 protein once, without DNA. In all, the sample yields 400,000 to 550,000 distinct CDR3 sequences. CDR3 length equals 14 residues. Germline assignment: CDR1 DFQATT and CDR2 SNEGSKA (reference sequence). The sequence derives from a woman between 18 and 70 years old in good health. Source material: blood T cells: a sorted CD56 or NKG2C T cell subset, CD4+ or CD8+ T cells, or bulk PBMC T cells (not recorded which). The chain is built from TRBV20-1 and TRBJ2-7; the D call from TCRdb, TRBD1, cannot be confirmed without DNA. CDR3 sequence reads: CSARDSGTAYEQYF.